The T cell receptor beta chain described here comes from a study of blood T cell repertoires in COVID-19. Overall study: The samples span acute and convalescent COVID-19 from the United States, Italy and Spain. T cells, B-cell-depleted T cells, or PBMCs supplied cDNA or gDNA.

To note about this clone: One end of the junction does not line up with germline, which may come from a read error.

The CDR3 length is 16 residues. Germline V gene sequence: CDR1 MNHEY, CDR2 SVGAGI. Under the authors' procedure: Estimation of nucleated cell counts was performed using reference gene primer amplification. Sequencing was performed with immunoSEQ multiplex PCR; in TCRdb, only in-frame clones are kept and a portion is missing. The DNA was the basis for D and trimming; V, J and clone size are from that table. The repertoire holds 75,000 to 100,000 clones, with roughly 91% as singletons. The source is a woman aged 80 or older with acute or convalescent COVID-19. Sequences were obtained from peripheral blood. This rearrangement joins TRBV6-5 to TRBJ1-5, with D tentatively TRBD1 (6 bases). In DNA, the CDR3 is TGTGCCGGCAGTTCCCGGACAGTCTCGGGCAATCAGCCCCAGCATTTT. It encodes CAGSSRTVSGNQPQHF.